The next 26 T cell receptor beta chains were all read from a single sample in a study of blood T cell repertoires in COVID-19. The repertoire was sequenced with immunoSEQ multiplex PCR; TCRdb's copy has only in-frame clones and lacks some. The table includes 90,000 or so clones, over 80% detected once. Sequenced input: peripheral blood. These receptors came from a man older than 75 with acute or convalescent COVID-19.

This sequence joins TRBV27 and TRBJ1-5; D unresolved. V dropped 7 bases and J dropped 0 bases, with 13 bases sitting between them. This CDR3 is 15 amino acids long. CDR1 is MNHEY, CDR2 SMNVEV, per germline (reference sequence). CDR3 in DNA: TGTGCCAGCAAACCTGACTGGAGTAGCAATCAGCCCCAGCATTTT. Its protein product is CASKPDWSSNQPQHF.

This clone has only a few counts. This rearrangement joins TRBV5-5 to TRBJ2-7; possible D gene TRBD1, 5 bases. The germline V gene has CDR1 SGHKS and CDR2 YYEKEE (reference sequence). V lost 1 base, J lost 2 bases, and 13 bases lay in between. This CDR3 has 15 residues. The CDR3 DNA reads TGTGCCAGCAGCTTGTACAATCAGGGCCCCTACGAGCAGTACTTC. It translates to CASSLYNQGPYEQYF.

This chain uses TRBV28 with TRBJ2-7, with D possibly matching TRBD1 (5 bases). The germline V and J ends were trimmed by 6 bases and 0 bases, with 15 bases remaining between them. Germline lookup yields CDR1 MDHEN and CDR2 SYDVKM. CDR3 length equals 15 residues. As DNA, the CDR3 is TGTGCCAGCAGGGCGACAGTTTTCGCCTCCTACGAGCAGTACTTC. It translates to CASRATVFASYEQYF.

This chain's CDR3 is CSVTQDNEQFF. In DNA form, the CDR3 reads TGCAGTGTTACACAAGACAATGAGCAGTTCTTC. This chain joins TRBV20-1 and TRBJ2-1; D unclear. CDR1 and CDR2 (germline): DFQATT, SNEGSKA (reference sequence). CDR3 size: 11 residues. V lost 7 bases to trimming and J lost 5 bases, with 9 bases between them.

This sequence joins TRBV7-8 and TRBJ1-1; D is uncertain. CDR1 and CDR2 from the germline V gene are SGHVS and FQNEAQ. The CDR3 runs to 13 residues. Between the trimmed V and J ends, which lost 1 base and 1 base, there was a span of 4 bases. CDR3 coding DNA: TGTGCCAGCAGCTTAGTTAGGAACACTGAAGCTTTCTTT. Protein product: CASSLVRNTEAFF. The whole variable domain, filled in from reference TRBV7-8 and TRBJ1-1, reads GAGVSQSPRYKVAKRGQDVALRCDPISGHVSLFWYQQALGQGPEFLTYFQNEAQLDKSGLPSDRFFAERPEGSVSTLKIQRTQQEDSAVYLCASSLVRNTEAFFGQGTRLTVV.

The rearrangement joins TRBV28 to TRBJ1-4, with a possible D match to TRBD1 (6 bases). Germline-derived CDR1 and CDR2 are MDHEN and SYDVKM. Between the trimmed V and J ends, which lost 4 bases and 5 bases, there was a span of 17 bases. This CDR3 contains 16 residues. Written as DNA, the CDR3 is TGTGCCAGCAGTTCCTACAGGGAAATGACGAATGAAAAACTGTTTTTT. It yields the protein CASSSYREMTNEKLFF.

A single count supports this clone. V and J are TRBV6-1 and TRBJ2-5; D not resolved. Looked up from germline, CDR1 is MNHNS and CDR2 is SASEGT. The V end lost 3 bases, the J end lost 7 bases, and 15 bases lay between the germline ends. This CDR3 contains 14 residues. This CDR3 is CASSELRHEATQYF. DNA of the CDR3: TGTGCCAGCAGTGAGTTGAGACACGAAGCGACCCAGTACTTC.

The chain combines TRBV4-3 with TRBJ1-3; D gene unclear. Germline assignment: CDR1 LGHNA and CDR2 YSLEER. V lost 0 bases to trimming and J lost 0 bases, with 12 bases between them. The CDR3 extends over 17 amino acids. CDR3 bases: TGCGCCAGCAGCCAAGATCGGGTTTCCAGCTCTGGAAACACCATATATTTT. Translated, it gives CASSQDRVSSSGNTIYF.

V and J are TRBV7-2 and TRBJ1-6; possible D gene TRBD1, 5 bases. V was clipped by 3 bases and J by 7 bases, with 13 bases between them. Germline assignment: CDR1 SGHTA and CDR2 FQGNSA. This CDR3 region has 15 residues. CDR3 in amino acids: CASSFAQGGNSPLHF. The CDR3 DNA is TGTGCCAGCAGCTTTGCTCAGGGAGGCAATTCACCCCTCCACTTT.

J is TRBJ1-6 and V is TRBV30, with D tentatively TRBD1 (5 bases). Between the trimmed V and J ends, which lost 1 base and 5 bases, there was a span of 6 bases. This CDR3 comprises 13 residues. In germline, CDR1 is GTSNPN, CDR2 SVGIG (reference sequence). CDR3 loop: CAWSETDNSPLHF. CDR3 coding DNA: TGTGCCTGGAGTGAGACAGATAATTCACCCCTCCACTTT.

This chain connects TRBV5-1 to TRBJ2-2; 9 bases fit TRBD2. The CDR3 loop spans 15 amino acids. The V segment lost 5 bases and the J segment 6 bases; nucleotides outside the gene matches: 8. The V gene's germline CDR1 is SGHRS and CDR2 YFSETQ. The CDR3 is CASREASGTPGELFF. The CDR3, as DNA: TGCGCCAGCAGGGAGGCTAGCGGGACCCCCGGGGAGCTGTTTTTT.

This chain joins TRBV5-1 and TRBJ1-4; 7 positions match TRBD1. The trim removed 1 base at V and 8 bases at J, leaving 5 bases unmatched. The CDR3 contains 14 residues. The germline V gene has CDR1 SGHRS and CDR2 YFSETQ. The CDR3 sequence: CASSLTGDREKLFF. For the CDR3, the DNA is TGCGCCAGCAGCTTGACAGGGGATAGGGAAAAACTGTTTTTT.

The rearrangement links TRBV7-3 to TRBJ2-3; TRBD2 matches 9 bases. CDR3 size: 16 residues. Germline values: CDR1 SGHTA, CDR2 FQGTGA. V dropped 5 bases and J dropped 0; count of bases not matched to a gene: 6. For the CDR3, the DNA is TGTGCCAGCAGCATTAGCGGGGGCTTGAGCACAGATACGCAGTATTTT. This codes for CASSISGGLSTDTQYF.

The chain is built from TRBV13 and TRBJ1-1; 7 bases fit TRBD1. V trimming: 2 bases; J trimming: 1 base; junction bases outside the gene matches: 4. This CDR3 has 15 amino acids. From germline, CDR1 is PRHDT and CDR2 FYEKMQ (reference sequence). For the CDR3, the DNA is TGTGCCAGCAGCTTAAACCGACAGGGGAACACTGAAGCTTTCTTT. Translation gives CASSLNRQGNTEAFF.

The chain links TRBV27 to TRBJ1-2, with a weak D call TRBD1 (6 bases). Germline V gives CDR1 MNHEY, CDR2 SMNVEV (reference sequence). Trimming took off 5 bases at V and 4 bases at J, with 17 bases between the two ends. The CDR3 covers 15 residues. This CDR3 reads CASSTWTASGYGYTF. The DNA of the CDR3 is TGTGCCAGCAGTACCTGGACAGCCTCGGGCTATGGCTACACCTTC.

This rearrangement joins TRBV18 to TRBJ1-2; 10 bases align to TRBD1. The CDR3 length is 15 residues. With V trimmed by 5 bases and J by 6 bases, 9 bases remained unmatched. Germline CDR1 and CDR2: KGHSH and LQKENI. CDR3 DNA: TGTGCCAGCTCATCGGTTGGACAGGGGGTTAATGGCTACACCTTC. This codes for CASSSVGQGVNGYTF.

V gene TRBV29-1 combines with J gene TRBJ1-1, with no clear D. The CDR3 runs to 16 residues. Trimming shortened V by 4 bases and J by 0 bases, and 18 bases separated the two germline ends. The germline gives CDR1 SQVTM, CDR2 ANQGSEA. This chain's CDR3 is CSVVLERRLMNTEAFF. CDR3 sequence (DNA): TGCAGCGTTGTGCTCGAGAGGAGGCTTATGAACACTGAAGCTTTCTTT.

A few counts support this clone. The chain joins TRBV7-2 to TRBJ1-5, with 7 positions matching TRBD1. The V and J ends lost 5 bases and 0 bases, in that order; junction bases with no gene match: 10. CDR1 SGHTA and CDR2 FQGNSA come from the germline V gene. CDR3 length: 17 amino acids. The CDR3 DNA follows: TGTGCCAGCAGCCATAGGGGACAGTTTTATAGCAATCAGCCCCAGCATTTT. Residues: CASSHRGQFYSNQPQHF.

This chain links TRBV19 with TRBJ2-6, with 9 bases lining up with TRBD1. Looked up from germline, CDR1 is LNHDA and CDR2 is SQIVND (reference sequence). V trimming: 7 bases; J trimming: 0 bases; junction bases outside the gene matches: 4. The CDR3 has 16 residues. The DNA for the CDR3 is TGTGCCAGTAACAGGGGGCTCTTCTCTGGGGCCAACGTCCTGACTTTC. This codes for CASNRGLFSGANVLTF.

The CDR3 loop reads CASSLGSEQFF. The CDR3 DNA sequence: TGTGCCAGCAGCTTAGGGAGTGAGCAGTTCTTC. V is TRBV7-2 and J is TRBJ2-1, with no clear D. The V end was cut by 1 base, the J end by 9 bases, with 4 bases between. The CDR3 has 11 residues. Per the germline V gene, CDR1 is SGHTA and CDR2 is FQGNSA.

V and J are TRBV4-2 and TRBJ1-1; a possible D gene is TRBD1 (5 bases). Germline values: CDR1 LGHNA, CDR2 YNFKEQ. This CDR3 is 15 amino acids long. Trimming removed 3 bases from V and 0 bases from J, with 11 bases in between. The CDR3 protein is CASSQVTGLNTEAFF. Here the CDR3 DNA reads TGTGCCAGCAGCCAGGTAACAGGCCTGAACACTGAAGCTTTCTTT.

The CDR3 loop is CASIRGTGVTGELFF. The DNA for the CDR3 is TGTGCCAGCATCCGTGGGACAGGGGTCACCGGGGAGCTGTTTTTT. The genes are TRBV7-9 and TRBJ2-2, with 10 bases identical to TRBD1. CDR1 is SEHNR and CDR2 is FQNEAQ in the germline V gene (reference sequence). V was pared by 7 bases and J by 4 bases, with 6 bases of the junction left unmatched. This CDR3 comprises 15 residues.

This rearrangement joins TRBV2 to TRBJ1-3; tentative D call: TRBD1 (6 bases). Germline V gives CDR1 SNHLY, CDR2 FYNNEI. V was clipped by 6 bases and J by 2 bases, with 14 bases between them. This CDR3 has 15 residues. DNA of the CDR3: TGTGCCAGCAGCAATATACAGGGAGCTGGAAACACCATATATTTT. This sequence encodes CASSNIQGAGNTIYF. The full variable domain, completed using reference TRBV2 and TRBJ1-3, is EPEVTQTPSHQVTQMGQEVILRCVPISNHLYFYWYRQILGQKVEFLVSFYNNEISEKSEIFDDQFSVERPDGSNFTLKIRSTKLEDSAMYFCASSNIQGAGNTIYFGEGSWLTVV.

The chain's CDR3 is CASSPNGVTRGGTEAFF. DNA of the CDR3: TGTGCCAGCAGCCCAAATGGGGTTACCCGGGGGGGCACTGAAGCTTTCTTT. J is TRBJ1-1 and V is TRBV7-3; D may be TRBD1 (5 bases). The CDR3 totals 17 residues. Germline CDR1 and CDR2: SGHTA and FQGTGA. Trimming shortened V by 5 bases and J by 4 bases, and 23 bases separated the two germline ends.

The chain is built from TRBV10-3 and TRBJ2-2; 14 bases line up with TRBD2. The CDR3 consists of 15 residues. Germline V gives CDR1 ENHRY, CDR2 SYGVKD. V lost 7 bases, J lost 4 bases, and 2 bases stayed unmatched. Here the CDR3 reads CAITGLAGATGELFF. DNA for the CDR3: TGTGCCATCACGGGACTAGCGGGGGCCACCGGGGAGCTGTTTTTT.

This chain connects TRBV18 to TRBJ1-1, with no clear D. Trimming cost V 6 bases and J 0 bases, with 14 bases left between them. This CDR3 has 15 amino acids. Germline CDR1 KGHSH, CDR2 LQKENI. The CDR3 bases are TGTGCCAGCTCCCAAACTCCCGACATGAACACTGAAGCTTTCTTT. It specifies CASSQTPDMNTEAFF.